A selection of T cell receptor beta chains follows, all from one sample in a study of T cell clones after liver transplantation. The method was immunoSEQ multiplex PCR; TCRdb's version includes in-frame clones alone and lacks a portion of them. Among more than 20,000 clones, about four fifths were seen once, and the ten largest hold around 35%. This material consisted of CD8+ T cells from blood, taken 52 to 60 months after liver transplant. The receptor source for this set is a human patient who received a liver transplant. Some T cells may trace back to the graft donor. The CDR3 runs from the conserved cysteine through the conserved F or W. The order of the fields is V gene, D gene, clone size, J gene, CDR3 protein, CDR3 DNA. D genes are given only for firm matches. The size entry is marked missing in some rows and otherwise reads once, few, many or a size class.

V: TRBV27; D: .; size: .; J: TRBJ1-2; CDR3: CASSLLGRNYGYTF; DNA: TGTGCCAGCAGTTTACTCGGCCGGAACTATGGCTACACCTTC
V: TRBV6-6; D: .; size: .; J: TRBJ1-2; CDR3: CASSLRGVGAYGYTF; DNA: TGTGCCAGCAGTCTCCGGGGGGTAGGGGCCTATGGCTACACCTTC
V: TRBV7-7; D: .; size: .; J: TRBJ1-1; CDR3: CASSPLVGGISTEAFF; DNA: TGTGCTAGCAGCCCACTTGTAGGAGGGATTAGCACTGAAGCTTTCTTT
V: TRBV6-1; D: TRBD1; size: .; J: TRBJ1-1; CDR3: CASSDLSTGGTEAFF; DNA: TGTGCCAGCAGTGACCTCTCAACAGGGGGGACTGAAGCTTTCTTT
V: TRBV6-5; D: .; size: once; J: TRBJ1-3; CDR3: CASFAGAHSGNTIYF; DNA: TGTGCCAGCTTCGCCGGGGCCCACTCTGGAAACACCATATATTTT
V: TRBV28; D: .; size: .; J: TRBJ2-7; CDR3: CASSLNRYYEQYF; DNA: TGTGCCAGCAGTTTAAACAGGTACTACGAGCAGTACTTC
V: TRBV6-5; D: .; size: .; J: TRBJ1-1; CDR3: CASSYSPGQLSTEAFF; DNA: TGTGCCAGCAGTTACTCACCGGGACAATTGAGTACTGAAGCTTTCTTT
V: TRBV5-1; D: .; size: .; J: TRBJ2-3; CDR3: CASSLGVDLDTQYF; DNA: TGCGCCAGCAGCTTGGGGGTAGATTTGGATACGCAGTATTTT
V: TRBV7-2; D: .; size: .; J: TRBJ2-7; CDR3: CASSLVSGVYEQYF; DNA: TGTGCCAGCAGCTTAGTATCAGGGGTATACGAGCAGTACTTC
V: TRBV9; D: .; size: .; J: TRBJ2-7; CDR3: CASSARGSSYEQYF; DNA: TGTGCCAGCAGCGCCAGGGGCAGCTCCTACGAGCAGTACTTC
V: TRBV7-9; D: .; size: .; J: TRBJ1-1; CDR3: CASSFGTNTEAFF; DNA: TGTGCCAGCAGCTTCGGGACGAACACTGAAGCTTTCTTT
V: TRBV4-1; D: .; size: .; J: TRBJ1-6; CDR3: CASSQGSPTLHF; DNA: TGCGCCAGCAGCCAGGGGAGTCCCACCCTCCACTTT
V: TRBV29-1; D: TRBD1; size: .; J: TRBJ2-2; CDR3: CSVLQGADNTGELFF; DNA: TGCAGCGTTCTACAGGGGGCCGACAACACCGGGGAGCTGTTTTTT
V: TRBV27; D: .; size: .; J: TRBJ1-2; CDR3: CASSSPTGLRNYGYTF; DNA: TGTGCCAGCAGCTCGCCCACAGGGCTCCGTAACTATGGCTACACCTTC
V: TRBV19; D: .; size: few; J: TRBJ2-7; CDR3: CASRDGVYEQYF; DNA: TGTGCCAGCAGGGACGGAGTATACGAGCAGTACTTC
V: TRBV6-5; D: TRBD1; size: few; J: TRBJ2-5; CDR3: CASSWTGPQETQYF; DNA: TGTGCCAGCAGTTGGACAGGGCCTCAAGAGACCCAGTACTTC